The present T cell receptor (beta chain) was sequenced within a study of lymphopenia after photon versus proton radiotherapy. Produced via immunoSEQ multiplex PCR; TCRdb's table is partial and in-frame only. The top ten hold approximately 10% of the sample, which has 40,000 to 45,000 clones, approximately 86% seen once. Germline V gives CDR1 SGHNT, CDR2 YYREEE (reference sequence). There are 15 residues in the CDR3. Deletions cut 5 bases from V and 0 bases from J, with 13 bases between. The clonotype originates from a woman aged 70-85 years with pancreatic cancer. Some clones in this sample may be carry-over from other donors' samples. The sample here was peripheral blood, taken from a patient treated with proton-based radiotherapy. V usage is TRBV5-4 and J usage is TRBJ2-3; maybe TRBD1 (6 bases). The CDR3 protein is CASSPGDGSTDTQYF. DNA of the CDR3: TGTGCCAGCAGTCCAGGGGACGGTAGCACAGATACGCAGTATTTT.